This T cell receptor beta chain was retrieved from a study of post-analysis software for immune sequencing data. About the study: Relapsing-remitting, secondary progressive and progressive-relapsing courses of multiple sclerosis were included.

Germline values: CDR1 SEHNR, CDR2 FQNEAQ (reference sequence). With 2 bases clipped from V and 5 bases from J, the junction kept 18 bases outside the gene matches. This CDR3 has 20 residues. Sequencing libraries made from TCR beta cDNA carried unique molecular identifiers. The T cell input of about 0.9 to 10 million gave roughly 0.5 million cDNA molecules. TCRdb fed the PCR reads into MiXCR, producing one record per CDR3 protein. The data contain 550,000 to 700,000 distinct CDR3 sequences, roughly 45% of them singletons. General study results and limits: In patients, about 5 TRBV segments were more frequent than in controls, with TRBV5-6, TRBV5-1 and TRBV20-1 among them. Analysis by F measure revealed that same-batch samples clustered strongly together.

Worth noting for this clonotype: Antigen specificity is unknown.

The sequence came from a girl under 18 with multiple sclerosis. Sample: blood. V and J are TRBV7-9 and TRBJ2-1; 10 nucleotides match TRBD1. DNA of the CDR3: TGTGCCAGCAGCTTAAAGCCGGGGGACAGGGGTAAACAGCTCCACAATGAGCAGTTCTTC. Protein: CASSLKPGDRGKQLHNEQFF. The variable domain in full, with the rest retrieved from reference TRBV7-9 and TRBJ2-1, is DTGVSQNPRHKITKRGQNVTFRCDPISEHNRLYWYRQTLGQGPEFLTYFQNEAQLEKSRLLSDRFSAERPKGSFSTLEIQRTEQGDSAMYLCASSLKPGDRGKQLHNEQFFGPGTRLTVL.